These T cell receptor beta chains were read from a single sample in a study of T cells in Graves' hyperthyroidism and ophthalmopathy. TCRdb recomputed calls from the multiplex PCR reads with MiXCR, one row per CDR3 protein. This table holds approximately 600,000 distinct CDR3 sequences, 20% to 25% found once. The source material was blood. These receptors all stem from a man aged 25-45 years with Graves' ophthalmopathy. Both conserved end residues are part of each CDR3. The order of the fields is J gene, CDR3 length, V gene, D gene, clone size, CDR3 protein, CDR3 DNA. The D gene is left open where the match is weak. The size field is filled for only some rows; it gives once, few, many or a size class.

j_call: TRBJ1-2
cdr3_length: 15
v_call: TRBV3-1
d_call: TRBD1
clone_size: many
cdr3_aa: CASSPLGTGSDGYTF
cdr3_nt: TGTGCCAGCAGCCCATTGGGGACAGGGTCGGATGGCTACACCTTC

j_call: TRBJ1-2
cdr3_length: 15
v_call: TRBV27
d_call: .
clone_size: few
cdr3_aa: CASSAKKPGWRHYTF
cdr3_nt: TGTGCCAGCAGTGCCAAAAAACCGGGATGGAGGCACTACACCTTC

j_call: TRBJ2-5
cdr3_length: 16
v_call: TRBV12-3/TRBV12-4
d_call: .
clone_size: many
cdr3_aa: CASSLIRFGGVETQYF
cdr3_nt: TGTGCCAGCAGTTTAATCCGGTTTGGTGGGGTTGAGACCCAGTACTTC

j_call: TRBJ1-1
cdr3_length: 12
v_call: TRBV7-9
d_call: .
clone_size: .
cdr3_aa: CASRQQGAEAFF
cdr3_nt: TGTGCCAGCAGGCAACAGGGCGCTGAAGCTTTCTTT

j_call: TRBJ2-5
cdr3_length: 14
v_call: TRBV20-1
d_call: TRBD2
clone_size: .
cdr3_aa: CSARDGGRGETQYF
cdr3_nt: TGCAGTGCTAGAGATGGGGGGAGGGGAGAGACCCAGTACTTC

j_call: TRBJ2-1
cdr3_length: 18
v_call: TRBV3-1
d_call: .
clone_size: .
cdr3_aa: CASSQMTGGRSSYNEQFF
cdr3_nt: TGTGCCAGCAGCCAAATGACGGGGGGCCGGAGCTCCTACAATGAGCAGTTCTTC

j_call: TRBJ2-1
cdr3_length: 17
v_call: TRBV24-1
d_call: TRBD2
clone_size: many
cdr3_aa: CATSESASGRKGYEQFF
cdr3_nt: TGTGCCACCAGTGAGAGCGCTAGCGGGAGAAAGGGATACGAGCAGTTCTTC

j_call: TRBJ2-7
cdr3_length: 18
v_call: TRBV4-1
d_call: TRBD2
clone_size: .
cdr3_aa: CASSQDGPGSGRAYEQYF
cdr3_nt: TGCGCCAGCAGCCAAGATGGCCCGGGTAGCGGGAGAGCCTACGAGCAGTACTTC

j_call: TRBJ2-1
cdr3_length: 13
v_call: TRBV30
d_call: .
clone_size: many
cdr3_aa: CAWSVTRVNEQFF
cdr3_nt: TGTGCCTGGAGTGTAACTAGGGTGAATGAGCAGTTCTTC

j_call: TRBJ2-7
cdr3_length: 14
v_call: TRBV20-1
d_call: TRBD1
clone_size: few
cdr3_aa: CSASPGTGIAEQYF
cdr3_nt: TGCAGTGCTAGCCCCGGGACAGGAATTGCCGAGCAGTACTTC

j_call: TRBJ1-1
cdr3_length: 13
v_call: TRBV12-3/TRBV12-4
d_call: .
clone_size: many
cdr3_aa: CASTQQENTEAFF
cdr3_nt: TGTGCCAGCACCCAACAGGAGAACACTGAAGCTTTCTTT

j_call: TRBJ2-7
cdr3_length: 17
v_call: TRBV12-3/TRBV12-4
d_call: TRBD1
clone_size: many
cdr3_aa: CASSHVAAADRGHEQYF
cdr3_nt: TGTGCCAGCAGCCACGTCGCCGCCGCCGACAGGGGGCACGAGCAGTACTTC

j_call: TRBJ1-1
cdr3_length: 15
v_call: TRBV10-3
d_call: TRBD1
clone_size: few
cdr3_aa: CAIRGTGARVTEAFF
cdr3_nt: TGTGCCATCAGGGGGACAGGGGCGCGGGTCACTGAAGCTTTCTTT

j_call: TRBJ2-3
cdr3_length: 17
v_call: TRBV19
d_call: TRBD1
clone_size: .
cdr3_aa: CASSQIFRDRGGDTQYF
cdr3_nt: TGTGCCAGTAGCCAAATATTCCGGGACAGGGGAGGAGATACGCAGTATTTT

j_call: TRBJ2-1
cdr3_length: 15
v_call: TRBV5-1
d_call: TRBD2
clone_size: once
cdr3_aa: CASSSGLAHPNEQFF
cdr3_nt: TGTGCCAGCAGCTCAGGACTAGCGCACCCCAATGAGCAGTTCTTC

j_call: TRBJ2-7
cdr3_length: 13
v_call: TRBV28
d_call: .
clone_size: many
cdr3_aa: CASMGRPTYEQYF
cdr3_nt: TGTGCCAGCATGGGTCGGCCAACCTACGAGCAGTACTTC

j_call: TRBJ2-5
cdr3_length: 13
v_call: TRBV28
d_call: .
clone_size: .
cdr3_aa: CASTPGFEETQYF
cdr3_nt: TGTGCCAGCACCCCCGGGTTTGAAGAGACCCAGTACTTC

j_call: TRBJ2-5
cdr3_length: 12
v_call: TRBV11-2
d_call: .
clone_size: many
cdr3_aa: CASSQWGETQYF
cdr3_nt: TGTGCCAGCAGCCAATGGGGGGAGACCCAGTACTTC

j_call: TRBJ2-7
cdr3_length: 18
v_call: TRBV11-1
d_call: TRBD1
clone_size: many
cdr3_aa: CASSAQGPGQGEIYEQYF
cdr3_nt: TGTGCCAGCAGCGCTCAGGGCCCGGGACAGGGGGAAATCTACGAGCAGTACTTC

j_call: TRBJ1-1
cdr3_length: 16
v_call: TRBV11-2
d_call: .
clone_size: many
cdr3_aa: CASSHRLKNMNTEAFF
cdr3_nt: TGTGCCAGCAGCCACAGATTAAAAAACATGAACACTGAAGCTTTCTTT

j_call: TRBJ2-2
cdr3_length: 13
v_call: TRBV28
d_call: .
clone_size: .
cdr3_aa: CASSLRAPGELFF
cdr3_nt: TGTGCCAGCAGTCTCAGGGCTCCCGGGGAGCTGTTTTTT

j_call: TRBJ2-1
cdr3_length: 14
v_call: TRBV12-3/TRBV12-4
d_call: TRBD1
clone_size: .
cdr3_aa: CASSLRTGVSGQFF
cdr3_nt: TGTGCCAGCAGTTTACGGACAGGGGTTTCGGGGCAGTTCTTC

j_call: TRBJ2-1
cdr3_length: 16
v_call: TRBV7-2
d_call: .
clone_size: many
cdr3_aa: CASSLGRASSYNEQFF
cdr3_nt: TGTGCCAGCAGCTTAGGTAGGGCGAGCTCCTACAATGAGCAGTTCTTC

j_call: TRBJ1-1
cdr3_length: 15
v_call: TRBV5-4
d_call: TRBD1
clone_size: many
cdr3_aa: CASSGSDRGNTEAFF
cdr3_nt: TGTGCCAGCAGTGGGTCGGACAGGGGGAACACTGAAGCTTTCTTT

j_call: TRBJ2-5
cdr3_length: 13
v_call: TRBV19
d_call: .
clone_size: .
cdr3_aa: CASSLTFGETQYF
cdr3_nt: TGTGCCAGTAGTCTCACCTTCGGGGAGACCCAGTACTTC

j_call: TRBJ1-1
cdr3_length: 13
v_call: TRBV20-1
d_call: .
clone_size: .
cdr3_aa: CSASKAMNTEAFF
cdr3_nt: TGCAGTGCTAGTAAGGCCATGAACACTGAAGCTTTCTTT

j_call: TRBJ2-7
cdr3_length: 13
v_call: TRBV2
d_call: .
clone_size: many
cdr3_aa: CASEGGLSSEQYF
cdr3_nt: TGTGCCAGCGAGGGGGGTCTATCCAGCGAGCAGTACTTC

j_call: TRBJ1-2
cdr3_length: 14
v_call: TRBV27
d_call: .
clone_size: many
cdr3_aa: CASSLYGGTDGYTF
cdr3_nt: TGTGCCAGCAGTTTATACGGGGGAACAGACGGCTACACCTTC

j_call: TRBJ2-2
cdr3_length: 15
v_call: TRBV25-1
d_call: .
clone_size: many
cdr3_aa: CASSEPGRDTGELFF
cdr3_nt: TGTGCCAGCAGTGAACCTGGACGGGACACCGGGGAGCTGTTTTTT

j_call: TRBJ1-4
cdr3_length: 13
v_call: TRBV28
d_call: .
clone_size: .
cdr3_aa: CASSGQTNEKLFF
cdr3_nt: TGTGCCAGCAGTGGGCAAACTAATGAAAAACTGTTTTTT

j_call: TRBJ2-7
cdr3_length: 14
v_call: TRBV20-1
d_call: .
clone_size: many
cdr3_aa: CSARPGLGYYEQYF
cdr3_nt: TGCAGTGCTAGACCGGGACTTGGGTATTACGAGCAGTACTTC

j_call: TRBJ1-2
cdr3_length: 8
v_call: TRBV9
d_call: .
clone_size: few
cdr3_aa: CASSPYTF
cdr3_nt: TGTGCCAGCAGTCCCTACACCTTC

j_call: TRBJ2-1
cdr3_length: 15
v_call: TRBV27
d_call: TRBD2
clone_size: few
cdr3_aa: CASSLRLAGVNEQFF
cdr3_nt: TGTGCCAGCAGTTTACGATTAGCGGGAGTCAATGAGCAGTTCTTC

j_call: TRBJ2-1
cdr3_length: 16
v_call: TRBV3-1
d_call: .
clone_size: few
cdr3_aa: CASSQGEELPYNEQFF
cdr3_nt: TGTGCCAGCAGCCAAGGGGAAGAGTTACCCTACAATGAGCAGTTCTTC

j_call: TRBJ2-1
cdr3_length: 15
v_call: TRBV3-1
d_call: TRBD2
clone_size: .
cdr3_aa: CASRPTSAQYDEQFF
cdr3_nt: TGTGCCAGCAGACCTACTAGCGCCCAATACGATGAGCAGTTCTTC

j_call: TRBJ2-2
cdr3_length: 21
v_call: TRBV9
d_call: .
clone_size: few
cdr3_aa: CASSGRPLDGGPVRGTGELFF
cdr3_nt: TGTGCCAGCAGCGGGAGGCCCCTGGACGGGGGGCCCGTTAGAGGCACCGGGGAGCTGTTTTTT

j_call: TRBJ2-5
cdr3_length: 16
v_call: TRBV5-5
d_call: .
clone_size: .
cdr3_aa: CASSAGELAEFETQYF
cdr3_nt: TGTGCCAGCAGCGCTGGGGAATTAGCGGAATTTGAGACCCAGTACTTC

j_call: TRBJ2-1
cdr3_length: 14
v_call: TRBV11-2
d_call: .
clone_size: .
cdr3_aa: CASSPLTGSNEQFF
cdr3_nt: TGTGCCAGCAGCCCCCTGACGGGGAGCAATGAGCAGTTCTTC

j_call: TRBJ2-2
cdr3_length: 14
v_call: TRBV4-3
d_call: TRBD1
clone_size: .
cdr3_aa: CASGIGQGTGELFF
cdr3_nt: TGCGCCAGCGGGATTGGACAGGGAACCGGGGAGCTGTTTTTT

j_call: TRBJ1-2
cdr3_length: 14
v_call: TRBV18
d_call: TRBD1
clone_size: many
cdr3_aa: CASSPSGTDYGYTF
cdr3_nt: TGTGCCAGCTCACCGTCCGGGACAGATTATGGCTACACCTTC

j_call: TRBJ1-3
cdr3_length: 19
v_call: TRBV28
d_call: TRBD1
clone_size: few
cdr3_aa: CASSSPDRGLVSPGNTIYF
cdr3_nt: TGTGCCAGCAGTTCCCCGGACAGGGGGCTCGTATCCCCTGGAAACACCATATATTTT

j_call: TRBJ2-7
cdr3_length: 13
v_call: TRBV6-1
d_call: .
clone_size: .
cdr3_aa: CASRAGDIGEQYF
cdr3_nt: TGTGCCAGCAGGGCAGGGGATATAGGCGAGCAGTACTTC

j_call: TRBJ1-1
cdr3_length: 15
v_call: TRBV28
d_call: .
clone_size: many
cdr3_aa: CASSLPPGLGTEAFF
cdr3_nt: TGTGCCAGCAGTTTACCCCCCGGACTCGGCACTGAAGCTTTCTTT

j_call: TRBJ2-7
cdr3_length: 12
v_call: TRBV28
d_call: .
clone_size: .
cdr3_aa: CASQDGVHEQYF
cdr3_nt: TGTGCCAGCCAAGACGGGGTCCACGAGCAGTACTTC

j_call: TRBJ2-2
cdr3_length: 15
v_call: TRBV4-2
d_call: TRBD2
clone_size: .
cdr3_aa: CASSQGTSDTGELFF
cdr3_nt: TGTGCCAGCAGCCAAGGGACTAGCGACACCGGGGAGCTGTTTTTT